The sequence of this T cell receptor (beta chain) was determined in a study of control samples from healthy donors and cancer patients. Regarding this clone: One junction end disagrees with the germline gene, perhaps due to a read error.

Produced via immunoSEQ multiplex PCR; TCRdb's table is partial and in-frame only. This table has 70,000 to 85,000 clones, approximately 80% appearing once. This TCR derives from a man aged 55-75 years with head and neck cancer. Sequencing used PBMCs.

CDR3 sequence: CIAGDSGSYNEQFF. CDR3 DNA: TGTATAGCGGGAGATTCCGGCTCCTACAATGAGCAGTTCTTC. This sequence joins TRBV29-1 and TRBJ2-1, with TRBD2 matching 9 bases. Germline values: CDR1 SQVTM, CDR2 ANQGSEA. This CDR3 spans 14 amino acids.